This T cell receptor (beta chain) was identified during a study of early T cells in non-severe SARS-CoV-2 infection. Study background: Sequencing targeted bulk RNA from unsorted whole blood, leaving chains unpaired.

This clonotype was observed a few times. The antigen is undetermined. Study-wide points: Reliance on VDJdb matching favored anti-spike CD8 responses; private and CD4 specificities were missed.

The CDR3 is 11 residues long. CDR1 and CDR2 (germline): DFQATT, SNEGSKA (reference sequence). Trimming stripped 6 bases from V and 3 bases from J, with 9 bases between. Researchers tagged individual cDNA molecules with unique molecular identifiers. TCRdb reanalysed the 5' RACE reads using MiXCR and keeps one entry per CDR3 protein. The sample shows 85,000 to 100,000 distinct CDR3 sequences, around a sixth of them seen only once. The source is an adult who was a healthcare worker with PCR-confirmed SARS-CoV-2 infection or an uninfected control (not recorded which). The material sequenced was whole blood. This sequence joins TRBV20-1 and TRBJ2-7; tentative D call: TRBD2 (5 bases). This CDR3 is CSAKSGYEQYF. In DNA, the CDR3 is TGCAGTGCCAAAAGCGGCTACGAGCAGTACTTC.